One sample yielded the 25 T cell receptor beta chains listed below, sequenced in a study of early T cells in non-severe SARS-CoV-2 infection. TCRdb reprocessed the 5' RACE reads with MiXCR, giving one entry per CDR3 protein. Seen here are roughly 70,000 distinct CDR3 sequences, roughly an eighth observed once, and the top ten hold 0.95% to 1.5%. Sequenced material: whole blood. The receptors stem from an adult who was a healthcare worker with PCR-confirmed SARS-CoV-2 infection or an uninfected control (not recorded which).

The chain links TRBV6-5 to TRBJ1-4; the D is unclear. The V end was cut by 8 bases, the J end by 6 bases, with 13 bases between. The CDR3 spans 13 residues. CDR1 and CDR2 (germline): MNHEY, SVGAGI. This chain's CDR3 is CASRLFGDEKLFF. Written as DNA, the CDR3 is TGTGCCAGCCGGCTGTTCGGGGATGAAAAACTGTTTTTT.

The table lists this clonotype with many counts. The CDR3 sequence: CATSRDRTSGKGQTGELFF. The CDR3 nucleotides are TGTGCCACCAGCAGAGATCGGACTAGCGGGAAGGGACAGACCGGGGAGCTGTTTTTT. This chain links TRBV15 with TRBJ2-2; 12 bases align to TRBD2. V was pared by 0 bases and J by 5 bases, with 10 bases of the junction left unmatched. CDR1 and CDR2 from the germline V gene are LNHNV and YYDKDF (reference sequence). The CDR3 is 19 amino acids.

This clonotype occurred many times. The V and J genes are TRBV6-2 or TRBV6-3 and TRBJ2-7; D uncertain. Germline CDR1 is MNHEY and CDR2 is SVGEGT. The ends were cut back, 0 bases at V and 5 bases at J, with 5 bases in the middle. This CDR3 spans 12 amino acids. The CDR3, as DNA: TGTGCCAGCAGTTACTCGCTACACGAGCAGTACTTC. It translates to CASSYSLHEQYF.

The gene calls are TRBV28 and TRBJ1-1; no definite D call. Trimming took 10 bases from V and 1 from J, leaving 10 bases between them. Germline-derived CDR1 and CDR2 are MDHEN and SYDVKM. The CDR3 extends over 12 amino acids. The CDR3 coding sequence is TGTGCCACCGGTCCTGGGAACACTGAAGCTTTCTTT. It codes for CATGPGNTEAFF.

In this sample, this clonotype turned up many times. The chain uses TRBV6-2 or TRBV6-3 and TRBJ2-5, with D possibly TRBD2 on 5 matching bases. There are 13 residues in the CDR3. Trimming took 4 bases from V and 4 from J, leaving 10 bases between them. Germline values: CDR1 MNHEY, CDR2 SVGEGT. The CDR3 nucleotides read TGTGCCAGCAGTTCACTAGTTGGAGAGACCCAGTACTTC. Protein sequence: CASSSLVGETQYF.

This clonotype was seen many times. The rearrangement joins TRBV12-5 to TRBJ2-2; D not resolved. The CDR3 length is 16 residues. Trimming cost V 3 bases and J 3 bases, with 14 bases left between them. Germline V gives CDR1 LGHNT, CDR2 FRNRAP. In DNA, the CDR3 is TGTGCTAGTGGTTTTGAGGTCTTTAAGCACACCGGGGAGCTGTTTTTT. Translating gives CASGFEVFKHTGELFF. Filled out from reference TRBV12-5 and TRBJ2-2, the complete variable domain reads DARVTQTPRHKVTEMGQEVTMRCQPILGHNTVFWYRQTMMQGLELLAYFRNRAPLDDSGMPKDRFSAEMPDATLATLKIQPSEPRDSAVYFCASGFEVFKHTGELFFGEGSRLTVL.

At least ten counts were recorded for this clonotype. CDR3 coding DNA: TGTGCCAGCTCACCCCAAGGGCTGCTTAACTATGGCTACACCTTC. As protein: CASSPQGLLNYGYTF. V is TRBV18 and J is TRBJ1-2; D gene unclear. Looked up from germline, CDR1 is KGHSH and CDR2 is LQKENI. V dropped 3 bases and J dropped 1 base, with 12 bases sitting between them. The CDR3 totals 15 residues. Using reference TRBV18 and TRBJ1-2 for the parts outside the CDR3, the full variable domain is NAGVMQNPRHLVRRRGQEARLRCSPMKGHSHVYWYRQLPEEGLKFMVYLQKENIIDESGMPKERFSAEFPKEGPSILRIQQVVRGDSAAYFCASSPQGLLNYGYTFGSGTRLTVV.

The chain links TRBV7-2 to TRBJ2-5; D gene uncertain. CDR1 is SGHTA, CDR2 FQGNSA, per germline. Trimming shortened V by 4 bases and J by 7 bases, and 13 bases separated the two germline ends. The CDR3 is made up of 13 amino acids. This chain's CDR3 is CASSSVFLGTQYF. The CDR3 DNA is TGTGCCAGCAGCTCGGTTTTTTTAGGGACCCAGTACTTC.

This clonotype has ten or more counts. V is TRBV11-2 and J is TRBJ2-7; 9 nucleotides line up with TRBD2. CDR1 SGHAT and CDR2 FQNNGV come from the germline V gene. Trimming at V came to 5 bases and at J to 4 bases, leaving 6 bases not matched to a gene. The CDR3 covers 14 residues. The CDR3 bases are TGTGCCAGCAGCATGGGACTAGCATCGTACGAGCAGTACTTC. This sequence encodes CASSMGLASYEQYF.

This clonotype has ten or more counts. The chain links TRBV20-1 to TRBJ2-5, with 8 bases that match TRBD2. This CDR3 has 12 residues. Germline-derived CDR1 and CDR2 are DFQATT and SNEGSKA (reference sequence). Losses at the gene ends were 7 bases for V and 7 bases for J; bases not matched to a gene: 8. Here the CDR3 DNA reads TGCAGTGTATACGGGGGGGCGGGGACCCAGTACTTC. Translating gives CSVYGGAGTQYF.

Ten or more counts support this clonotype. J is TRBJ1-5 and V is TRBV20-1; D remains ambiguous. Looked up from germline, CDR1 is DFQATT and CDR2 is SNEGSKA (reference sequence). This CDR3 has 12 amino acids. The ends were cut back, 6 bases at V and 4 bases at J, with 10 bases in the middle. CDR3 sequence reads: CSARHLNQPQHF. CDR3 nucleotide sequence: TGCAGTGCCCGACACCTGAATCAGCCCCAGCATTTT.

This clonotype was seen repeatedly, ten times or more. The chain has TRBV7-6 and TRBJ2-7; the D gene is possibly TRBD1 (5 bases). Germline assignment: CDR1 SGHVS and CDR2 FNYEAQ. The CDR3 is 14 residues long. V lost 5 bases and J lost 2, with 13 bases in between. This chain's CDR3 is CASSPGHRTYEQYF. DNA for the CDR3: TGTGCCAGCAGCCCAGGACACCGAACCTACGAGCAGTACTTC.

The table lists this clonotype with many counts. The chain has TRBV6-5 and TRBJ2-2, with D hard to call. Trimming took 7 bases from V and 5 from J, leaving 17 bases between them. This CDR3 has 15 residues. CDR1 and CDR2 from the germline V gene are MNHEY and SVGAGI. CDR3 loop: CASTLSTLGTGELFF. Written as DNA, the CDR3 is TGTGCCAGCACCCTAAGTACCCTTGGGACCGGGGAGCTGTTTTTT.

This clonotype was seen many times. The chain uses TRBV5-5 and TRBJ2-4; TRBD1 matches 8 bases. Looked up from germline, CDR1 is SGHKS and CDR2 is YYEKEE (reference sequence). V was pared by 4 bases and J by 0 bases, with 6 bases of the junction left unmatched. The CDR3 is 16 residues long. In DNA, the CDR3 is TGTGCCAGCAGCCTAGGACAGGGCCTAGCCAAAAACATTCAGTACTTC. Translating gives CASSLGQGLAKNIQYF.

This clonotype was seen at least ten times. The chain employs TRBV4-3 and TRBJ1-2; D ambiguous. The CDR3 has 14 amino acids. V was pared by 5 bases and J by 0 bases, with 10 bases between. Germline V gives CDR1 LGHNA, CDR2 YSLEER. In nucleotides, the CDR3 is TGCGCCAGCAGCAAGTATCCAGCTAACTATGGCTACACCTTC. This encodes CASSKYPANYGYTF.

V gene TRBV6-2 or TRBV6-3 combines with J gene TRBJ2-2; tentatively, D is TRBD1 (5 bases). Per germline, CDR1 MNHEY and CDR2 SVGEGT. The V end was cut by 3 bases, the J end by 5 bases, with 13 bases between. This CDR3 comprises 15 residues. The CDR3 sequence: CASSYQTQGTGELFF. The CDR3 region has the DNA TGTGCCAGCAGTTATCAGACCCAGGGAACCGGGGAGCTGTTTTTT.

This clonotype has ten or more counts. The V and J genes are TRBV11-2 and TRBJ2-1; D gene unclear. The CDR3 is 13 amino acids. Between the trimmed V and J ends, which lost 1 base and 6 bases, there was a span of 7 bases. Looked up from germline, CDR1 is SGHAT and CDR2 is FQNNGV. The CDR3 is CASSLVSINEQFF. Here the CDR3 DNA reads TGTGCCAGCAGCTTAGTTTCGATCAATGAGCAGTTCTTC.

This clonotype has ten or more counts. The V and J genes are TRBV2 and TRBJ2-1; maybe TRBD1 (6 bases). V was pared by 7 bases and J by 5 bases, with 12 bases between. The CDR3 has 13 residues. Germline lookup yields CDR1 SNHLY and CDR2 FYNNEI. The CDR3 DNA is TGTGCCAGCAACGTAAAGGGGGACAATGAGCAGTTCTTC. This encodes CASNVKGDNEQFF. Complete variable domain (other parts from reference TRBV2 and TRBJ2-1): EPEVTQTPSHQVTQMGQEVILRCVPISNHLYFYWYRQILGQKVEFLVSFYNNEISEKSEIFDDQFSVERPDGSNFTLKIRSTKLEDSAMYFCASNVKGDNEQFFGPGTRLTVL.

This clonotype was found many times. The chain combines TRBV29-1 with TRBJ1-5; D is unclear. This CDR3 spans 12 amino acids. The V gene lost 4 bases and the J gene lost 3 bases, with 7 bases spanning the gap. Germline-derived CDR1 and CDR2 are SQVTM and ANQGSEA. CDR3 residues: CSVGEPNQPQHF. The CDR3 nucleotides read TGCAGCGTTGGGGAGCCCAATCAGCCCCAGCATTTT.

This clonotype was seen only a few times. This chain joins TRBV7-9 and TRBJ2-1; 12 bases fit TRBD1. Germline values: CDR1 SEHNR, CDR2 FQNEAQ (reference sequence). The CDR3 consists of 15 residues. V was clipped by 4 bases and J by 7 bases; unmatched bases: 5. Here the CDR3 reads CASSSPGQGANEQFF. CDR3 nucleotides: TGTGCCAGCAGCTCGCCGGGACAGGGGGCGAATGAGCAGTTCTTC. The full variable domain, with the rest looked up from reference TRBV7-9 and TRBJ2-1, is DTGVSQNPRHKITKRGQNVTFRCDPISEHNRLYWYRQTLGQGPEFLTYFQNEAQLEKSRLLSDRFSAERPKGSFSTLEIQRTEQGDSAMYLCASSSPGQGANEQFFGPGTRLTVL.

This clonotype was detected ten times or more. The chain recombines TRBV20-1 with TRBJ2-7; D gene ambiguous. The V gene lost 6 bases and the J gene lost 2 bases, with 17 bases spanning the gap. There are 14 residues in the CDR3. Germline values: CDR1 DFQATT, CDR2 SNEGSKA (reference sequence). The CDR3 bases are TGCAGTGCCTTCCCAAGCGAGGACGCCTACGAGCAGTACTTC. Residues: CSAFPSEDAYEQYF.

The chain links TRBV5-1 to TRBJ2-7, with TRBD2 identical over 9 bases. V shed 4 bases, J shed 4 bases, and the junction held 12 bases outside the gene matches. The CDR3 is 16 residues long. The germline CDR1 and CDR2 sequences are SGHRS and YFSETQ. The CDR3 region is CASSPGRAGGPYEQYF. The CDR3, as DNA: TGCGCCAGCAGCCCTGGCCGGGCGGGGGGGCCTTACGAGCAGTACTTC. Using reference TRBV5-1 and TRBJ2-7 for the parts outside the CDR3, the full variable domain is KAGVTQTPRYLIKTRGQQVTLSCSPISGHRSVSWYQQTPGQGLQFLFEYFSETQRNKGNFPGRFSGRQFSNSRSEMNVSTLELGDSALYLCASSPGRAGGPYEQYFGPGTRLTVT.

This clonotype has ten or more counts. The chain uses TRBV6-5 and TRBJ1-1, with D hard to call. Germline loops: CDR1 MNHEY, CDR2 SVGAGI. Trimming took off 7 bases at V and 1 base at J, with 10 bases between the two ends. This CDR3 comprises 13 residues. The CDR3 spells CASMTWGNTEAFF. CDR3 in DNA: TGTGCCAGCATGACTTGGGGGAACACTGAAGCTTTCTTT.

This clonotype was counted ten times or more. The chain couples TRBV12-5 to TRBJ1-2, with 7 bases that match TRBD1. CDR3 length: 15 amino acids. V lost 5 bases and J lost 4; bases outside the gene matches: 10. The germline CDR1 and CDR2 sequences are LGHNT and FRNRAP. The CDR3 region has the DNA TGTGCTAGTGGTCTATCGTCCGGGACAGCCTATGGCTACACCTTC. It specifies CASGLSSGTAYGYTF.

This clonotype was picked up a small number of times. V usage is TRBV3-1 and J usage is TRBJ2-3; 7 bases align to TRBD2. Trimming took 5 bases from V and 5 from J; bases not matched to a gene: 7. The germline V gene encodes CDR1 LGHDT and CDR2 YNNKEL (reference sequence). This CDR3 is 14 amino acids long. The CDR3 sequence: CASSDGLEGDTQYF. CDR3 nucleotide sequence: TGTGCCAGCAGCGACGGACTAGAGGGAGATACGCAGTATTTT.